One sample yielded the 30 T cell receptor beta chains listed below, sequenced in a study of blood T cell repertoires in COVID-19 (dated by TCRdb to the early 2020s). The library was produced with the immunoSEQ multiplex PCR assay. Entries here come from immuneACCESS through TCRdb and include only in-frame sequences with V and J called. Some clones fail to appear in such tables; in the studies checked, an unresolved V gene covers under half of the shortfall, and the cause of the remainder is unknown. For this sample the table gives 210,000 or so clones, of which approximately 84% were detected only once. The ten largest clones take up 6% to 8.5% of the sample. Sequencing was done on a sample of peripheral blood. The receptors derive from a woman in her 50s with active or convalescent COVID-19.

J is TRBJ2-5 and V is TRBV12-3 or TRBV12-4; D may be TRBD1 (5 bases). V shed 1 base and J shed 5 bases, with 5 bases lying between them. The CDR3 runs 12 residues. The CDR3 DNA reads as TGTGCCAGCAGTTTAGAGGGGGAGACCCAGTACTTC. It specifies CASSLEGETQYF.

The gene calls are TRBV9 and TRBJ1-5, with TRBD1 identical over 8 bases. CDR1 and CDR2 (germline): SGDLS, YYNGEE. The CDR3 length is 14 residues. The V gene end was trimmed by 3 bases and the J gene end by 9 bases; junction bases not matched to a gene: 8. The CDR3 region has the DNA TGTGCCAGCAGCGCCGGACAGGGAATAACGCCCCAGCATTTT. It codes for CASSAGQGITPQHF.

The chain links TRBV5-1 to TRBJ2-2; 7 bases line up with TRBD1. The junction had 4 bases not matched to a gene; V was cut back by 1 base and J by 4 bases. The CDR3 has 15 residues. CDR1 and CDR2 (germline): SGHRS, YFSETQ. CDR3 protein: CASSLTGAVTGELFF. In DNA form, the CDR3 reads TGCGCCAGCAGCTTGACAGGGGCTGTCACCGGGGAGCTGTTTTTT.

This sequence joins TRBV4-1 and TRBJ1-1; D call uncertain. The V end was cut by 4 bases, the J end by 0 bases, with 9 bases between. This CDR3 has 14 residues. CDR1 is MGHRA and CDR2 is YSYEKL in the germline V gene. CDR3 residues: CASSLKPMNTEAFF. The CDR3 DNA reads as TGCGCCAGCAGCCTAAAGCCTATGAACACTGAAGCTTTCTTT.

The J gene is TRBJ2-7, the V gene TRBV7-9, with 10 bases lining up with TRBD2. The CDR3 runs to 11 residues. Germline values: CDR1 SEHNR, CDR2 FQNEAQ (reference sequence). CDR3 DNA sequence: TGTGCTAGCGGGAGGCCCTACGAGCAGTACTTC. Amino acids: CASGRPYEQYF.

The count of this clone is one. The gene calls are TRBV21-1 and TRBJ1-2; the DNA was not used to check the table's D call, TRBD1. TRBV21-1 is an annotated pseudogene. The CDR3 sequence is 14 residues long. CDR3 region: CASSKPKAGYGYTF. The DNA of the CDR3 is TGTGCCAGCAGCAAGCCCAAGGCAGGCTATGGCTACACCTTC.

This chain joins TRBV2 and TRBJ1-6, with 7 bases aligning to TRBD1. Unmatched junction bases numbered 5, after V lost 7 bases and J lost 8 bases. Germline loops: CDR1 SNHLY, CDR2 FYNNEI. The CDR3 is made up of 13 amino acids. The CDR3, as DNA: TGTGCCAGCAACCGGGACAGAGATTCACCCCTCCACTTT. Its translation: CASNRDRDSPLHF.

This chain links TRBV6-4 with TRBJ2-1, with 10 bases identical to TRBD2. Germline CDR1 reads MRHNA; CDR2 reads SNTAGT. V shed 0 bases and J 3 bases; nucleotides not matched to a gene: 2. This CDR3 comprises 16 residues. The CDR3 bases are TGTGCCAGCAGTGACTCAACTAGCGGGGACTACAATGAGCAGTTCTTC. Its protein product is CASSDSTSGDYNEQFF.

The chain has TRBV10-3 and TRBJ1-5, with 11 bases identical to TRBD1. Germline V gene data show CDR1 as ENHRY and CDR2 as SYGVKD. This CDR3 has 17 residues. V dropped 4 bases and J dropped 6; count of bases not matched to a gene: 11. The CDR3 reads CAISGGTGGTMGQPQHF. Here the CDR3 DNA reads TGTGCCATCAGTGGCGGGACAGGGGGTACGATGGGTCAGCCCCAGCATTTT.

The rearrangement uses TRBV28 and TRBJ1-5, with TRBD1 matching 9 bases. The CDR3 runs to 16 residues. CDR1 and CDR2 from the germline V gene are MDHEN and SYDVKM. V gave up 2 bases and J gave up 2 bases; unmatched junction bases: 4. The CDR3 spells CASSLNRGQGNQPQHF. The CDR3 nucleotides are TGTGCCAGCAGTTTAAACAGGGGGCAAGGCAATCAGCCCCAGCATTTT.

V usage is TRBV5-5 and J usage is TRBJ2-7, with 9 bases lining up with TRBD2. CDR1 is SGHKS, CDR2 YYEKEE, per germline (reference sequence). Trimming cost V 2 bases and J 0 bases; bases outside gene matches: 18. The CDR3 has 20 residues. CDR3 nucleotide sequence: TGTGCCAGCAGCTTCTACCCCTCCGCTAGCGGGGTTTCTAGCTCCTACGAGCAGTACGTC. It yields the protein CASSFYPSASGVSSSYEQYV.

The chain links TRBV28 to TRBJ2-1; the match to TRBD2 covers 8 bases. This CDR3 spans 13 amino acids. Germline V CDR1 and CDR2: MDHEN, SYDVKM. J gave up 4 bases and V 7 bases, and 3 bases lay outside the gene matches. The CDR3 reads CASKPGGYNEQFF. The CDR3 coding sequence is TGTGCCAGCAAACCGGGGGGGTACAATGAGCAGTTCTTC.

Here the CDR3 DNA reads TGTGCCAGCAAAATCGTGGATACGCAGTATTTT. This sequence encodes CASKIVDTQYF. The chain uses TRBV7-9 and TRBJ2-3; D is unresolved. CDR3 length equals 11 residues. V was clipped by 7 bases and J by 6 bases, with 8 bases between them. Germline loops: CDR1 SEHNR, CDR2 FQNEAQ (reference sequence).

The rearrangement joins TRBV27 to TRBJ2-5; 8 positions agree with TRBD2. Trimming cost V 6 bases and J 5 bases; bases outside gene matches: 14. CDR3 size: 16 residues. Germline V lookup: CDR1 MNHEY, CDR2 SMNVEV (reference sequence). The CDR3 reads CASSPVGAGVVETQYF. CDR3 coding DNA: TGTGCCAGCAGCCCCGTGGGAGCGGGAGTGGTTGAGACCCAGTACTTC.

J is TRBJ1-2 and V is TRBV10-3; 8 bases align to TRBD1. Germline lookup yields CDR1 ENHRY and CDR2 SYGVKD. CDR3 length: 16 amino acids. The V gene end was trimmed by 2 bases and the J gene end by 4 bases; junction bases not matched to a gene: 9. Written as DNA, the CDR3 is TGTGCCATCAGTGAGAACGGCAGGGGGCCTGGCTATGGCTACACCTTC. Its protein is CAISENGRGPGYGYTF.

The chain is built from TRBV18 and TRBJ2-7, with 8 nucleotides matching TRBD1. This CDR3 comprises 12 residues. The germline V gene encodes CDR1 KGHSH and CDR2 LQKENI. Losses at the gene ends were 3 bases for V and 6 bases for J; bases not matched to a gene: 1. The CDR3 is CASSPTGVEQYF. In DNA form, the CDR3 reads TGTGCCAGCTCACCGACAGGGGTCGAGCAGTACTTC.

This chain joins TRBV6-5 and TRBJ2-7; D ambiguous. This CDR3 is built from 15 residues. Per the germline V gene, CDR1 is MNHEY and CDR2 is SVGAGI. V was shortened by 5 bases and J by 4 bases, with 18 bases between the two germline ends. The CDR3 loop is CASSIGSPAAYEQYV. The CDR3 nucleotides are TGTGCCAGCAGTATCGGGTCACCTGCTGCGTACGAGCAGTACGTC.

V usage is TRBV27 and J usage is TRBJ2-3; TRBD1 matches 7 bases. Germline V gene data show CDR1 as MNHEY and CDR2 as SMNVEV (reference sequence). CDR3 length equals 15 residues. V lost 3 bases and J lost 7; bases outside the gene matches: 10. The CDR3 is CASSFPSQGQHTQYF. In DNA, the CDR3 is TGTGCCAGCAGTTTCCCCTCCCAGGGACAGCATACGCAGTATTTT.

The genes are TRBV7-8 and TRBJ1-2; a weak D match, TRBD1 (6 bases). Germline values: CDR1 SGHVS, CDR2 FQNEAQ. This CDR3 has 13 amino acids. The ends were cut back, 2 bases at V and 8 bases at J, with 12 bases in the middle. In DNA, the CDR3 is TGTGCCAGCAGCTTAAGCGGGGGCCGCGGCTACACCTTC. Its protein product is CASSLSGGRGYTF.

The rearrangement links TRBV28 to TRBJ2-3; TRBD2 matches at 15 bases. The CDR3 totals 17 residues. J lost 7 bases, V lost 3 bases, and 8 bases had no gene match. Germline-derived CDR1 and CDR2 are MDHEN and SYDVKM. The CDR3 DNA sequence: TGTGCCAGCAGTTTCTCTGGACTAGCGGGAGGGGTAAATACGCAGTATTTT. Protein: CASSFSGLAGGVNTQYF.

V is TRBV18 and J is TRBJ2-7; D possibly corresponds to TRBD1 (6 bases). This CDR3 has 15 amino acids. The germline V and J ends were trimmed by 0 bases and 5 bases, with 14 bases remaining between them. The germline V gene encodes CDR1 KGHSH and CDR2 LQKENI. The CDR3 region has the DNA TGTGCCAGCTCACCACCGAGCGCAGGGGAACACGAGCAGTACTTC. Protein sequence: CASSPPSAGEHEQYF.

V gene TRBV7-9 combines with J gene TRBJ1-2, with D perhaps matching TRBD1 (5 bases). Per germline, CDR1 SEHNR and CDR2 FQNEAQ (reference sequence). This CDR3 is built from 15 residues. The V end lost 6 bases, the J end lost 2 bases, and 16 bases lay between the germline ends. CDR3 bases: TGTGCCAGCAGTTACCTAGGGGAGGACAACTATGGCTACACCTTC. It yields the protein CASSYLGEDNYGYTF.

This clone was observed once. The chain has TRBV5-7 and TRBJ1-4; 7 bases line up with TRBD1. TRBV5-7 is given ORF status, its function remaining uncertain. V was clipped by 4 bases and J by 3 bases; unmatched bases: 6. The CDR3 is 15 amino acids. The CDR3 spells CASSLGQRANEKLFF. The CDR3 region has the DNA TGTGCCAGCAGCCTGGGACAGAGAGCTAATGAAAAACTGTTTTTT.

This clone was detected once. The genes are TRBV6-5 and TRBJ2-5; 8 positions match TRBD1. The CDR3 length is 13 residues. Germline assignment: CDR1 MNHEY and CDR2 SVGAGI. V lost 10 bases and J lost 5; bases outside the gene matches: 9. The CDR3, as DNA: TGTGCCACCCACGGGACAGGTCCGGAGACCCAGTACTTC. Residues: CATHGTGPETQYF.

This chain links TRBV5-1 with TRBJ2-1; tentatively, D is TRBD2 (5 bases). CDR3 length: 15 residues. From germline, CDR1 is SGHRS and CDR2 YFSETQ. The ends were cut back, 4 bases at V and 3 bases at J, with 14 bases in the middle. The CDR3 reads CASSVASGLYNEQFF. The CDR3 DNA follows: TGCGCCAGCAGCGTGGCAAGCGGTCTCTACAATGAGCAGTTCTTC. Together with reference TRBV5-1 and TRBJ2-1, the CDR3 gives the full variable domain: KAGVTQTPRYLIKTRGQQVTLSCSPISGHRSVSWYQQTPGQGLQFLFEYFSETQRNKGNFPGRFSGRQFSNSRSEMNVSTLELGDSALYLCASSVASGLYNEQFFGPGTRLTVL.

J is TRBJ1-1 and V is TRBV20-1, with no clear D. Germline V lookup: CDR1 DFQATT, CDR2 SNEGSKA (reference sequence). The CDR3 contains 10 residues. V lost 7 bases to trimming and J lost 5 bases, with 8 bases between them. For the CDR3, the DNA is TGCAGTGGAGGGCGAACTGAAGCTTTCTTT. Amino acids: CSGGRTEAFF.

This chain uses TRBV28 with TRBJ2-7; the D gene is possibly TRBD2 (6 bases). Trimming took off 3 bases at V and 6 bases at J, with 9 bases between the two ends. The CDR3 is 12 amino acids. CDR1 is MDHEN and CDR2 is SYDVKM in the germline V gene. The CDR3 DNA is TGTGCCAGCAGTTTCTTCGGGGGCGAGCAGTACGTC. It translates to CASSFFGGEQYV.

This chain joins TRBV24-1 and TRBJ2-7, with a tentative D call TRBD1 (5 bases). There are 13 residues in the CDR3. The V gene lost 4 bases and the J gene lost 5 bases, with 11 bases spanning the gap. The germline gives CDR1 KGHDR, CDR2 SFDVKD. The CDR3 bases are TGTGCCACCAGTGAGGCAGGGATCGACGAGCAGTACTTC. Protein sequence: CATSEAGIDEQYF.

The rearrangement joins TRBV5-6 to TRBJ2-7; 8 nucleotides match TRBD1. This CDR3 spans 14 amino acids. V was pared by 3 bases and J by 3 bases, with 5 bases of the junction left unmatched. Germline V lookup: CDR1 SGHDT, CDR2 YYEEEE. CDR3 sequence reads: CASSSGTGYYEQYF. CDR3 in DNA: TGTGCCAGCAGCTCTGGGACAGGATACTACGAGCAGTACTTC.

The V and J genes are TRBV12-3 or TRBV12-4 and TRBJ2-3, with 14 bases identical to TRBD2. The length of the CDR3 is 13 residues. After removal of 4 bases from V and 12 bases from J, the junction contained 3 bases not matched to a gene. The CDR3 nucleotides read TGTGCCAGCAGTTCCGGGACTAGCGGGAGTCAGTATTTT. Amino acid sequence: CASSSGTSGSQYF.